The 24 T cell receptor beta chains below all came from one sample that was sequenced in a study of identical twins. MiXCR was run by TCRdb on the 5' RACE reads, yielding one entry per CDR3 protein. This table holds about 340,000 distinct CDR3 sequences, approximately 13% found once. These data are also associated with another study on yellow fever vaccine responses in identical twins.

The specimen sequenced was CD8+ T cells sorted from blood. The receptors originated from a woman aged 18-29 years in good health.

This clonotype was picked up a small number of times. This chain uses TRBV4-2 with TRBJ2-3; 8 nucleotides line up with TRBD2. J gave up 3 bases and V 0 bases, and 8 bases lay outside the gene matches. The CDR3 has 17 amino acids. Per germline, CDR1 LGHNA and CDR2 YNFKEQ. The chain's CDR3 is CASSQERAGEWTDTQYF. The CDR3 DNA is TGTGCCAGCAGCCAAGAACGAGCGGGAGAATGGACAGATACGCAGTATTTT.

At least ten counts were recorded for this clonotype. This chain links TRBV7-8 with TRBJ2-2, with 8 bases that match TRBD1. Germline CDR1 is SGHVS and CDR2 is FQNEAQ. V lost 5 bases, J lost 1 base, and 3 bases stayed unmatched. This CDR3 spans 15 amino acids. CDR3 loop: CASSPGTGNTGELFF. CDR3 in DNA: TGTGCCAGCAGCCCCGGGACAGGGAACACCGGGGAGCTGTTTTTT.

This clonotype was observed a handful of times. This chain links TRBV7-9 with TRBJ2-2, with D uncertain. The length of the CDR3 is 17 residues. Trimming cost V 4 bases and J 1 base, with 16 bases left between them. Germline CDR1 and CDR2: SEHNR and FQNEAQ (reference sequence). CDR3 amino acids: CASSSPQRDWNTGELFF. The CDR3 DNA sequence: TGTGCCAGCAGCTCCCCACAAAGGGATTGGAACACCGGGGAGCTGTTTTTT.

In its sample, this clonotype was seen a few times. This chain joins TRBV14 and TRBJ1-2; D uncertain. From germline, CDR1 is SGHDN and CDR2 FVKESK. V lost 2 bases and J 3 bases, leaving 10 bases between the germline ends. The CDR3 contains 14 residues. The CDR3 loop reads CASSQLTADYGYTF. CDR3 DNA: TGTGCCAGCAGCCAATTAACCGCCGACTATGGCTACACCTTC.

J is TRBJ1-2 and V is TRBV12-3 or TRBV12-4; D is unclear. The CDR3 runs 16 residues. V gave up 5 bases and J gave up 0 bases, with 16 bases separating them. CDR3 sequence reads: CASSAGGMRANYGYTF. CDR3 nucleotides: TGTGCCAGCAGTGCAGGCGGAATGCGAGCTAACTATGGCTACACCTTC.

The chain joins TRBV7-9 to TRBJ2-1; TRBD2 agrees at 10 bases. The CDR3 consists of 16 residues. Germline CDR1 SEHNR, CDR2 FQNEAQ (reference sequence). The V and J ends lost 8 bases and 2 bases, in that order; junction bases with no gene match: 9. In DNA, the CDR3 is TGTGCCAGCGGTTCAAGAGCGGGGGGGCCCTACAATGAGCAGTTCTTC. Translation: CASGSRAGGPYNEQFF.

V and J are TRBV27 and TRBJ1-4, with a tentative D call TRBD1 (5 bases). Germline V gives CDR1 MNHEY, CDR2 SMNVEV (reference sequence). V was cut by 5 bases and J by 5 bases, with 9 bases left in between. This CDR3 is 13 amino acids long. The CDR3 protein is CASSRGGNEKLFF. CDR3 nucleotides: TGTGCCAGCAGTCGGGGGGGGAATGAAAAACTGTTTTTT.

There are a few counts of this clonotype. The V call is TRBV6-5, the J call TRBJ2-5; D not certain. Looked up from germline, CDR1 is MNHEY and CDR2 is SVGAGI. The CDR3 is 16 residues long. The V end was cut by 0 bases, the J end by 5 bases, with 16 bases between. The CDR3 nucleotides read TGTGCCAGCAGTTACTCGGTCTTCGGGCGGTGGGAGACCCAGTACTTC. It codes for CASSYSVFGRWETQYF.

The chain employs TRBV4-1 and TRBJ2-3; the D gene could be TRBD1 or TRBD2 (6 bases each). Germline V lookup: CDR1 MGHRA, CDR2 YSYEKL. The V gene lost 7 bases and the J gene lost 2 bases, with 25 bases spanning the gap. This CDR3 has 18 residues. The CDR3 spells CASKPAPGALSSTDTQYF. The CDR3 DNA follows: TGCGCCAGCAAACCGGCCCCGGGGGCCCTGTCTTCCACAGATACGCAGTATTTT.

The V call is TRBV15, the J call TRBJ2-2; maybe TRBD1 (5 bases). The V and J ends lost 4 bases and 3 bases respectively, with 12 bases between them. Germline-derived CDR1 and CDR2 are LNHNV and YYDKDF (reference sequence). This CDR3 is built from 15 residues. This CDR3 reads CATSTRQGDTGELFF. CDR3 coding DNA: TGTGCCACCAGCACTCGACAAGGGGACACCGGGGAGCTGTTTTTT.

V gene TRBV5-1 combines with J gene TRBJ1-2, with unresolved D. This CDR3 has 16 amino acids. Germline V gene lookup returns CDR1 SGHRS and CDR2 YFSETQ. V was cut by 1 base and J by 6 bases, with 19 bases left in between. This CDR3 reads CASSLFQAGWVDGYTF. The CDR3, as DNA: TGCGCCAGCAGCTTGTTTCAGGCTGGATGGGTGGATGGCTACACCTTC.

This clonotype has a handful of counts. This chain connects TRBV5-1 to TRBJ2-5, with D tentatively TRBD2 (6 bases). The CDR3 extends over 15 amino acids. Germline values: CDR1 SGHRS, CDR2 YFSETQ. V was cut by 2 bases and J by 0 bases, with 11 bases left in between. DNA for the CDR3: TGCGCCAGCAGCTTCGGGACTCAGTACCAAGAGACCCAGTACTTC. Translated, it gives CASSFGTQYQETQYF.

This clonotype was found many times. The chain employs TRBV3-1 and TRBJ2-3; D is perhaps TRBD1 (5 bases). V dropped 1 base and J dropped 7 bases, with 24 bases sitting between them. Germline V CDR1 and CDR2: LGHDT, YNNKEL (reference sequence). The CDR3 runs to 18 residues. CDR3 sequence reads: CASSQVGLGLVTDNTQYF. CDR3 in DNA: TGTGCCAGCAGCCAAGTAGGTTTAGGGTTGGTGACAGACAATACGCAGTATTTT.

This clonotype occurred a few times. The chain employs TRBV4-1 and TRBJ2-2; TRBD2 matches at 9 bases. CDR3 length: 16 amino acids. The J segment lost 2 bases and the V segment lost 0 bases, leaving 1 base of the junction unmatched. CDR1 is MGHRA, CDR2 YSYEKL, per germline. CDR3 residues: CASSQETSGNTGELFF. In nucleotides, the CDR3 is TGCGCCAGCAGCCAAGAGACTAGCGGTAACACCGGGGAGCTGTTTTTT.

This clonotype was recorded a few times. V usage is TRBV12-3 or TRBV12-4 and J usage is TRBJ2-3, with a tentative D call TRBD1 (6 bases). The CDR3 length is 16 residues. The ends were cut back, 5 bases at V and 0 bases at J, with 15 bases in the middle. In DNA, the CDR3 is TGTGCCAGCAGTGTTACTCCGGGACAAAGCACAGATACGCAGTATTTT. Translation gives CASSVTPGQSTDTQYF.

This clonotype was counted between two and nine times. One end of the junction fails to match germline, which may point to a read error. The chain recombines TRBV2 with TRBJ1-5; 7 bases agree with TRBD1. Germline assignment: CDR1 SNHLY and CDR2 FYNNEI. The CDR3 covers 15 residues. The CDR3, as DNA: TGTGCCAGCAGCGAAGACAGGGTTAGCAATCAGCCCCAGCATTTT. Amino acid sequence: CASSEDRVSNQPQHF. The variable domain in full, completed from reference TRBV2 and TRBJ1-5, reads EPEVTQTPSHQVTQMGQEVILRCVPISNHLYFYWYRQILGQKVEFLVSFYNNEISEKSEIFDDQFSVERPDGSNFTLKIRSTKLEDSAMYFCASSEDRVSNQPQHFGDGTRLSIL.

This clonotype appeared many times. This chain links TRBV4-1 with TRBJ2-1; 9 nucleotides agree with TRBD1. The CDR3 loop spans 15 amino acids. The junction had 5 bases not matched to a gene; V was cut back by 0 bases and J by 8 bases. Germline loops: CDR1 MGHRA, CDR2 YSYEKL. The CDR3 nucleotides read TGCGCCAGCAGCCAAGAATGGGACAGGGTCGATGAGCAGTTCTTC. Protein: CASSQEWDRVDEQFF.

The table lists this clonotype with many counts. This chain links TRBV5-1 with TRBJ2-3, with 8 bases identical to TRBD1. CDR1 is SGHRS and CDR2 is YFSETQ in the germline V gene. The CDR3 is 14 amino acids. The V and J ends lost 7 bases and 4 bases, in that order; junction bases with no gene match: 8. In nucleotides, the CDR3 is TGCGCCAGCCGCGGACAGGGTATAGCAGATACGCAGTATTTT. Protein product: CASRGQGIADTQYF.

The CDR3 reads CATSISGTGNSPLHF. CDR3 in DNA: TGTGCCACCAGCATATCCGGGACAGGGAATTCACCCCTCCACTTT. V usage is TRBV15 and J usage is TRBJ1-6; 9 bases fit TRBD1. Germline values: CDR1 LNHNV, CDR2 YYDKDF (reference sequence). V lost 4 bases, J lost 7 bases, and 5 bases stayed unmatched. This CDR3 comprises 15 residues.

The table lists this clonotype with a few counts. The V call is TRBV4-1, the J call TRBJ2-1; TRBD2 matches 7 bases. CDR1 is MGHRA, CDR2 YSYEKL, per germline. V gave up 3 bases and J gave up 8 bases; unmatched junction bases: 13. This CDR3 has 16 residues. CDR3 sequence: CASSQRGGGVLYEQFF. CDR3 nucleotides: TGCGCCAGCAGCCAGAGGGGTGGGGGGGTCCTGTATGAGCAGTTCTTC.

The J gene is TRBJ2-3, the V gene TRBV6-1; D might be TRBD1 (5 bases). CDR1 is MNHNS, CDR2 SASEGT, per germline. Trimming took 2 bases from V and 4 from J, leaving 10 bases between them. The CDR3 covers 14 residues. CDR3 amino acids: CASSEKDSPDTQYF. The CDR3 DNA reads TGTGCCAGCAGTGAAAAAGACAGCCCAGATACGCAGTATTTT.

This clonotype was seen many times. The chain combines TRBV4-1 with TRBJ2-5; perhaps TRBD2 as D (5 bases). The germline V and J ends were trimmed by 0 bases and 4 bases, with 15 bases remaining between them. The CDR3 extends over 16 amino acids. From germline, CDR1 is MGHRA and CDR2 YSYEKL. In DNA, the CDR3 is TGCGCCAGCAGCCAAGAAACTGTGTATGGAGGAGAGACCCAGTACTTC. This gives the protein CASSQETVYGGETQYF.

This clonotype was seen only once. This chain uses TRBV7-2 with TRBJ2-7, with 7 positions matching TRBD1. With 5 bases clipped from V and 6 bases from J, the junction kept 10 bases outside the gene matches. Germline loops: CDR1 SGHTA, CDR2 FQGNSA. The CDR3 spans 14 residues. The CDR3 DNA follows: TGTGCCAGCAGCCCCCTGCACCCAGGGGGCGAGCAGTACGTC. Its protein is CASSPLHPGGEQYV.

This chain uses TRBV12-5 with TRBJ2-1, with 12 bases that match TRBD1. Germline loops: CDR1 LGHNT, CDR2 FRNRAP. The trim removed 8 bases at V and 9 bases at J, leaving 11 bases unmatched. CDR3 size: 15 residues. The CDR3 DNA follows: TGTGCTAGTCGCCCGACCGGGACAGGGGGCATTGAGCAGTTCTTC. Translated, it gives CASRPTGTGGIEQFF.